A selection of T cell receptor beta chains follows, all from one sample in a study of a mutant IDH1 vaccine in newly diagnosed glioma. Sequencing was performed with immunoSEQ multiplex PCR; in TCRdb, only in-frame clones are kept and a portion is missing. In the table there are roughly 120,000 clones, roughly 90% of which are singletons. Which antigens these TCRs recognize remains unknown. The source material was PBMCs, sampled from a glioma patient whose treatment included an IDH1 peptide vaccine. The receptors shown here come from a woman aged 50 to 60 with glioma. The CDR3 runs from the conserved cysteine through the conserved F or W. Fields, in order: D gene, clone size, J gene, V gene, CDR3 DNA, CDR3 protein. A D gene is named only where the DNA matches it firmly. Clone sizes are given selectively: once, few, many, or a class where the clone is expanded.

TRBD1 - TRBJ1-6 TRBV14 TGTGCCAGCAGCCAAGCCGGGACAGGGAATTCACCCCTCCACTTT CASSQAGTGNSPLHF
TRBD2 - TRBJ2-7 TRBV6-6 TGTGCCAGCAGGCCCGGACTAGCGGGATTTTCCTACGAGCAGTACTTC CASRPGLAGFSYEQYF
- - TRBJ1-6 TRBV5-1 TGCGCCAGCAGGCTAAGCTCCTATAATTCACCCCTCCACTTT CASRLSSYNSPLHF
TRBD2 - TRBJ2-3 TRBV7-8 TGTGCCAGCAGCTCTCGACTAGCGGTCCAAGATACGCAGTATTTT CASSSRLAVQDTQYF
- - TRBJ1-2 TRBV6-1 TGTGCCAGCAGTGAAGAGCCGGGATCCATCTATGGCTACACCTTC CASSEEPGSIYGYTF
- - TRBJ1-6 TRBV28 TGTGCCAGCAGGGGAGGGAATTGGGCTTCACCCCTCCACTTT CASRGGNWASPLHF
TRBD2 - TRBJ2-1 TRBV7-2 TGTGCCAGCAGCTTAGCGAAGCGACTAGCGGGCAATGAGCAGTTCTTC CASSLAKRLAGNEQFF
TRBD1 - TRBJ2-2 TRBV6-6 TGTGCCAGCATGGGACAGGTGGCCGGGGAGCTGTTTTTT CASMGQVAGELFF
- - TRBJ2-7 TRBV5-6 TGTGCCAGCAGCTCTGGGGTCGAGCAGTACTTC CASSSGVEQYF
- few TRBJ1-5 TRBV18 TGTGCCAGCTCACCGGACAGTACCAATCAGCCCCAGCATTTT CASSPDSTNQPQHF
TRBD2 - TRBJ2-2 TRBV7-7 TGTGCTAGCAGTCCCAGCGGGGCGAACACCGGGGAGCTGTTTTTT CASSPSGANTGELFF
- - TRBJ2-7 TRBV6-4 TGTGCCAGCAGTGATGGGATGGCGGAACCCTACGAGCAGTACTTC CASSDGMAEPYEQYF
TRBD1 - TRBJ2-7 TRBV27 TGTGCCAGCAGTAGGGACAGTCCCTACGAGCAGTACTTC CASSRDSPYEQYF
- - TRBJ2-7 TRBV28 TGTGCCAGCGGCGGCGGCTCCTACGAGCAGTACTTC CASGGGSYEQYF
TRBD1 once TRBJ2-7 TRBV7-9 TGTGCCAGCAGCTATCCGGGGACAGGCGAATACGAGCAGTACTTC CASSYPGTGEYEQYF
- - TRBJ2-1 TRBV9 TGTGCCAGCAGCGTAGACAGGAACTCCTACAATGAGCAGTTCTTC CASSVDRNSYNEQFF
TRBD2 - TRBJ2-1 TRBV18 TGTGCCAGCTCGCGGCCTAGTGTGGGAGGGCCACTTGAGCAGTTCTTC CASSRPSVGGPLEQFF
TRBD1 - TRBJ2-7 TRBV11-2 TGTGCCAGCAGAAAAAGATTTCCGGGACAGAGAATCTACGAGCAGTACTTC CASRKRFPGQRIYEQYF
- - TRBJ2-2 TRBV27 TGTGCCAGCAGTTTTTCCTGGAACACCGGGGAGCTGTTTTTT CASSFSWNTGELFF
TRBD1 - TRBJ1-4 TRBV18 TGTGCCAGCTCACGGGACAGGGCTAGAGAAAAACTGTTTTTT CASSRDRAREKLFF
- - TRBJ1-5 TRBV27 TGTGCCAGCAGCATCAGGTGGGAACAGCCCCAGCATTTT CASSIRWEQPQHF
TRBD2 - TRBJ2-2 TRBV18 TGTGCCAGCTCACCGGTCGGGACTAGCGAGACCGGGGAGCTGTTTTTT CASSPVGTSETGELFF
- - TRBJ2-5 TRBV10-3 TGTGCCATCAGTGAGCCGCGCCCCGGAGACGGGGATGGGGAGACCCAGTACTTC CAISEPRPGDGDGETQYF
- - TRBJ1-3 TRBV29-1 TGCAGCGTTGATCGGCAGCCCGACTCTGGAAACACCATATATTTT CSVDRQPDSGNTIYF
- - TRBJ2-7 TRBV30 TGTGCCTGGAGGCCCCCGGGCGGGCCGTACGACGAGCAGTACTTC CAWRPPGGPYDEQYF
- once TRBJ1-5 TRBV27 TGTGCCAGCAGTTTACAGGGTGTAAGCAATCAGCCCCAGCATTTT CASSLQGVSNQPQHF
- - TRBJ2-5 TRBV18 TGTGCCAGCTCACCGGGGCAAGAGACCCAGTACTTC CASSPGQETQYF
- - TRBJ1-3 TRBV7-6 TGTGCCAGCAGCTCCCAGAGCTCTGGAAACACCATATATTTT CASSSQSSGNTIYF
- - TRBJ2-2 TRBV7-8 TGTGCCAGCAGCTTACAAGGTCAACTCACCGGGGAGCTGTTTTTT CASSLQGQLTGELFF
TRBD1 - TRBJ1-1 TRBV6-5 TGTGCCAGCAGGTCCGGGACAGGGAGGCACACTGAAGCTTTCTTT CASRSGTGRHTEAFF
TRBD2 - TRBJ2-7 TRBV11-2 TGTGCCAGCAGCACGGGACTAGCGGGAGGGCTGGGCTCCTACGAGCAGTACTTC CASSTGLAGGLGSYEQYF
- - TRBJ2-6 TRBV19 TGTGCCACCGGCAGCTCTGGGGCCAACGTCCTGACTTTC CATGSSGANVLTF
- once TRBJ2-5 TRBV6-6 TGTGCCAGCAGTTACTCGATGGGACGCTTCCAAGAGACCCAGTACTTC CASSYSMGRFQETQYF
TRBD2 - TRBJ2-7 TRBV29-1 TGCAGCGTTAGGGGACTAGCGGGAAAAGGTAACGAGCAGTACTTC CSVRGLAGKGNEQYF
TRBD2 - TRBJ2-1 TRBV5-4 TGTGCCAGCAGTTCGGAACCTTGGCGGGAGGGGTCCTACAATGAGCAGTTCTTC CASSSEPWREGSYNEQFF
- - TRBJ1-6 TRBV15 TGTGCCACCAGCAGAGATAGGGCAGACGCTAATTCACCCCTCCACTTT CATSRDRADANSPLHF
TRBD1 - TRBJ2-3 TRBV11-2 TGTGCCAGCACCCGCCGGGCAGGGGGATTTAGCACAGATACGCAGTATTTT CASTRRAGGFSTDTQYF
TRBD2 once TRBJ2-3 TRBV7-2 TGTGCCAGCAGCCCCGGACTAGCAACGTACACAGATACGCAGTATTTT CASSPGLATYTDTQYF
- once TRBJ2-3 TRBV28 TGTGCCAGCACTACCGGCTGGGATACGCAGTATTTT CASTTGWDTQYF
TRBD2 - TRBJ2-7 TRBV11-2 TGTGCCAGCAGCTTTCCCGGGACTAGACGAAAAGAGCAGTACTTC CASSFPGTRRKEQYF
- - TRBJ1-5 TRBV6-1 TGTGCCAGCAGTGCTGGACACCGTAGCAATCAGACCCAGCATTTT CASSAGHRSNQTQHF
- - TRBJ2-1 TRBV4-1 TGCGCCAGCAGCCAAGGACGGGTTCTGCAATCCTACAATGAGCAGTTCTTC CASSQGRVLQSYNEQFF
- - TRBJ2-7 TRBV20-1 TGCAGTGCTAGTTTGAGCTACGAGCAGTACTTC CSASLSYEQYF
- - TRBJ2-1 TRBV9 TGTGCCAGCAGCGTAGGGGTAGTGAGGTCCTACAATGAGCAGTTCTTC CASSVGVVRSYNEQFF
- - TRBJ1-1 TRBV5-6 TGTGCCAGCAGCTTGGTGTCTGCCAGGCTTGAAGCTTTCTTT CASSLVSARLEAFF
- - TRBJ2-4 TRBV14 TGTGCCAGCAGCCACCGGTCGAACATTCAGTACTTC CASSHRSNIQYF
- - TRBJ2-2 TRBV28 TGTGCCAGCAGTCATCCCGCCGGGACAAGACTACCCGGGGAGCTGTTTTTT CASSHPAGTRLPGELFF
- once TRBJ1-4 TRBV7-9 TGTGCCAGCAGCTTAGGAGCCGGGGGGCCCGATGAAAAACTGTTTTTT CASSLGAGGPDEKLFF
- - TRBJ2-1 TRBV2 TGTGCCAGCACCATGGCGGGCTCCTACAATGAGCAGTTCTTC CASTMAGSYNEQFF
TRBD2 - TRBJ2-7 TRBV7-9 TGTGCCAGCAGCCACGGACTAGCGGGAGTCTACGAGCAGTACTTC CASSHGLAGVYEQYF
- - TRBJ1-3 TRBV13 TGTGCCAGCAGCTCCCCGGGGGGGAGGAACACCATATATTTT CASSSPGGRNTIYF
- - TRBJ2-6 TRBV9 TGTGCCAGCAGCGCGGTCCCTGGGGCCAACGTCCTGACTTTC CASSAVPGANVLTF
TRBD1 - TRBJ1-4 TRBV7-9 TGTGCCAGCAGCTTCGGGACAGGGGATGGAAAACTGTTTTTT CASSFGTGDGKLFF
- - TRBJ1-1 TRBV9 TGTGCCAGCAGCGTAGACCCGGGGCGCAGGAACACTGAAGCTTTCTTT CASSVDPGRRNTEAFF
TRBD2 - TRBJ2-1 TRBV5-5 TGTGCCAGCAGCCAGGGACTAGCGGATTACAATGAGCAGTTCTTC CASSQGLADYNEQFF
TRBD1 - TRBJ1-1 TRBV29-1 TGCAGCGGGGCGGACAGGAGGACTGAAGCTTTCTTT CSGADRRTEAFF
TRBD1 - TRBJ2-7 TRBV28 TGTGCCAGCAGCCGCGGACAGGGGTTCTCCTACGAGCAGTACTTC CASSRGQGFSYEQYF